Below, 21 T cell receptor beta chains from the same sample are listed, as sequenced in a study of STAT5B mutations in CD4+ large granular lymphocyte leukemia. TCRdb keeps only in-frame clones here, not all; method: immunoSEQ multiplex PCR. The profile covers about 36,000 clones, with about 80% appearing a single time and around 0.5% taken by the ten largest. What was sequenced was CD4+ T cells from blood buffy coats. These receptors were taken from a human donor in good health.

This sequence joins TRBV5-6 and TRBJ2-7, with unresolved D. CDR3 length equals 11 residues. Germline values: CDR1 SGHDT, CDR2 YYEEEE. V was shortened by 4 bases and J by 3 bases, with 5 bases between the two germline ends. CDR3 sequence (DNA): TGTGCCAGCAGCAAACTCTACGAGCAGTACTTC. Protein product: CASSKLYEQYF.

This chain uses TRBV18 with TRBJ2-1; TRBD2 matches 8 bases. The CDR3 has 17 amino acids. Germline CDR1 reads KGHSH; CDR2 reads LQKENI. With 0 bases clipped from V and 4 bases from J, the junction kept 8 bases outside the gene matches. The CDR3 reads CASSPPSGSIAYNEQFF. The CDR3 region has the DNA TGTGCCAGCTCACCACCGAGCGGGAGCATAGCTTACAATGAGCAGTTCTTC.

This clone was seen a few times. This rearrangement joins TRBV18 to TRBJ1-1, with no clear D. The length of the CDR3 is 12 residues. The V gene lost 6 bases and the J gene lost 1 base, with 6 bases spanning the gap. Germline V gene sequence: CDR1 KGHSH, CDR2 LQKENI. Here the CDR3 reads CASSEANTEAFF. The CDR3 DNA follows: TGTGCCAGCTCGGAGGCGAACACTGAAGCTTTCTTT. The full variable domain, rest sourced from reference TRBV18 and TRBJ1-1, is NAGVMQNPRHLVRRRGQEARLRCSPMKGHSHVYWYRQLPEEGLKFMVYLQKENIIDESGMPKERFSAEFPKEGPSILRIQQVVRGDSAAYFCASSEANTEAFFGQGTRLTVV.

This chain links TRBV10-3 with TRBJ2-2; 9 bases are shared with TRBD2. The CDR3 runs 15 residues. Germline V gene sequence: CDR1 ENHRY, CDR2 SYGVKD. With 7 bases clipped from V and 6 bases from J, the junction kept 9 bases outside the gene matches. The CDR3 loop reads CAIMGIAGAAGELFF. The CDR3 bases are TGTGCCATCATGGGTATAGCGGGAGCGGCCGGGGAGCTGTTTTTT.

This clone appeared once. J is TRBJ2-7 and V is TRBV6-5, with TRBD1 identical over 9 bases. With 6 bases clipped from V and 7 bases from J, the junction kept 4 bases outside the gene matches. Germline-derived CDR1 and CDR2 are MNHEY and SVGAGI. This CDR3 has 12 amino acids. The CDR3 DNA reads TGTGCCAGCAGCGGGACAGGGCGGGAGCAGTACTTC. Protein sequence: CASSGTGREQYF.

This clone was counted between two and nine times. The chain carries TRBV18 and TRBJ2-7; 9 bases line up with TRBD2. V trimming: 0 bases; J trimming: 4 bases; junction bases outside the gene matches: 4. Germline CDR1 and CDR2: KGHSH and LQKENI. CDR3 length: 15 amino acids. The chain's CDR3 is CASSPPGSGGYEQYF. The CDR3 DNA is TGTGCCAGCTCACCACCAGGTAGCGGGGGTTACGAGCAGTACTTC.

The chain employs TRBV5-4 and TRBJ2-3; possibly TRBD1 for D (6 bases). The V gene lost 0 bases and the J gene lost 2 bases, with 10 bases spanning the gap. Germline V gene lookup returns CDR1 SGHNT and CDR2 YYREEE (reference sequence). CDR3 length equals 15 residues. The CDR3 bases are TGTGCCAGCAGCTTGGCAGGGGTGGACACAGATACGCAGTATTTT. Amino acids: CASSLAGVDTDTQYF.

The V gene is TRBV7-2, the J gene TRBJ2-5; D is unclear. V was pared by 5 bases and J by 1 base, with 11 bases between. The CDR3 is made up of 14 amino acids. Germline CDR1 and CDR2: SGHTA and FQGNSA. CDR3 region: CASSPSNSQETQYF. CDR3 nucleotide sequence: TGTGCCAGCAGCCCCTCCAACTCCCAAGAGACCCAGTACTTC. The full variable domain, its missing parts supplied by reference TRBV7-2 and TRBJ2-5, is GAGVSQSPSNKVTEKGKDVELRCDPISGHTALYWYRQSLGQGLEFLIYFQGNSAPDKSGLPSDRFSAERTGGSVSTLTIQRTQQEDSAVYLCASSPSNSQETQYFGPGTRLLVL.

This rearrangement joins TRBV5-1 to TRBJ2-5; 12 bases match TRBD2. V trimming: 3 bases; J trimming: 4 bases; junction bases outside the gene matches: 4. This CDR3 comprises 15 residues. Germline assignment: CDR1 SGHRS and CDR2 YFSETQ. CDR3 loop: CASSSRLAGVETQYF. The CDR3 region has the DNA TGCGCCAGCAGCTCGAGACTAGCGGGGGTAGAGACCCAGTACTTC.

The chain links TRBV7-9 to TRBJ2-2, with D perhaps matching TRBD1 (6 bases). With 7 bases removed from V and 3 bases from J, the gap between germline ends came to 15 bases. Germline-derived CDR1 and CDR2 are SEHNR and FQNEAQ (reference sequence). The CDR3 spans 15 residues. CDR3 nucleotide sequence: TGTGCCAGCATGTTTGGGGGCATGGACACCGGGGAGCTGTTTTTT. Translating it yields CASMFGGMDTGELFF.

This rearrangement joins TRBV5-1 to TRBJ2-2; 7 bases fit TRBD1. J lost 2 bases, V lost 4 bases, and 8 bases had no gene match. The CDR3 length is 16 residues. Germline lookup yields CDR1 SGHRS and CDR2 YFSETQ. CDR3 protein: CASSITTGSNTGELFF. The DNA of the CDR3 is TGCGCCAGCAGCATTACGACAGGGTCCAACACCGGGGAGCTGTTTTTT.

CDR3 nucleotide sequence: TGTGCCAGCAGCTTAACAGGGGGCGCAAATCAGCCCCAGCATTTT. Protein sequence: CASSLTGGANQPQHF. The chain couples TRBV7-9 to TRBJ1-5; TRBD1 aligns across 9 bases. This CDR3 contains 15 residues. Per germline, CDR1 SEHNR and CDR2 FQNEAQ (reference sequence). Trimming took 2 bases from V and 4 from J; bases not matched to a gene: 3. The full variable domain, completed using reference TRBV7-9 and TRBJ1-5, is DTGVSQNPRHKITKRGQNVTFRCDPISEHNRLYWYRQTLGQGPEFLTYFQNEAQLEKSRLLSDRFSAERPKGSFSTLEIQRTEQGDSAMYLCASSLTGGANQPQHFGDGTRLSIL.

The chain couples TRBV6-5 to TRBJ2-5, with 10 positions matching TRBD2. There are 15 residues in the CDR3. CDR1 and CDR2 from the germline V gene are MNHEY and SVGAGI. Trimming took 6 bases from V and 5 from J; bases not matched to a gene: 9. CDR3 in amino acids: CASRRAGGPLETQYF. As DNA, the CDR3 is TGTGCCAGCAGACGAGCGGGGGGGCCTTTGGAGACCCAGTACTTC.

The chain joins TRBV19 to TRBJ1-5, with D unresolved. The CDR3 spans 12 residues. From germline, CDR1 is LNHDA and CDR2 SQIVND (reference sequence). Trimming pared 7 bases from V and 9 bases from J, leaving 13 bases between. The CDR3 sequence is CASTAPEGPQHF. The CDR3 DNA sequence: TGTGCCAGTACAGCTCCCGAGGGGCCCCAGCATTTT.

V is TRBV6-1 and J is TRBJ1-5; a possible D gene is TRBD1 (6 bases). The CDR3 extends over 15 amino acids. Germline V gives CDR1 MNHNS, CDR2 SASEGT. V was shortened by 6 bases and J by 4 bases, with 16 bases between the two germline ends. CDR3 DNA sequence: TGTGCCAGCAGAGAAAACAGGGCCCCGAATCAGCCCCAGCATTTT. Its protein product is CASRENRAPNQPQHF.

This chain uses TRBV4-3 with TRBJ2-5, with D possibly being TRBD1 (6 bases). This CDR3 region has 18 residues. Looked up from germline, CDR1 is LGHNA and CDR2 is YSLEER. Trimming pared 0 bases from V and 1 base from J, leaving 18 bases between. CDR3 sequence reads: CASSQDSYGQGSQETQYF. CDR3 nucleotide sequence: TGCGCCAGCAGCCAAGATTCTTATGGGCAGGGGAGCCAAGAGACCCAGTACTTC.

This chain joins TRBV11-3 and TRBJ2-2; possible D gene TRBD1, 5 bases. V gave up 4 bases and J gave up 7 bases, with 13 bases separating them. Looked up from germline, CDR1 is SGHNT and CDR2 is YENEEA. This CDR3 has 14 residues. DNA of the CDR3: TGTGCCAGCAGCTGGCGTGGGGCCGGCGGGGAGCTGTTTTTT. Translated, it gives CASSWRGAGGELFF.

The rearrangement links TRBV5-4 to TRBJ1-1; D remains ambiguous. There are 12 residues in the CDR3. Trimming took 5 bases from V and 2 from J, leaving 7 bases between them. Germline CDR1 reads SGHNT; CDR2 reads YYREEE (reference sequence). CDR3 bases: TGTGCCAGCAGTGTCGACAACACTGAAGCTTTCTTT. It codes for CASSVDNTEAFF. Combining the CDR3 with reference TRBV5-4 and TRBJ1-1 gives the whole variable domain ETGVTQSPTHLIKTRGQQVTLRCSSQSGHNTVSWYQQALGQGPQFIFQYYREEENGRGNFPPRFSGLQFPNYSSELNVNALELDDSALYLCASSVDNTEAFFGQGTRLTVV.

The chain uses TRBV6-5 and TRBJ1-5; D uncertain. Germline V gene data show CDR1 as MNHEY and CDR2 as SVGAGI. The CDR3 consists of 13 residues. Trimming removed 0 bases at V and 6 bases at J, with 6 bases between. The CDR3 coding sequence is TGTGCCAGCAGTTACTCGAAGTCTCAGCCCCAGCATTTT. This gives the protein CASSYSKSQPQHF.

This sequence joins TRBV11-2 and TRBJ2-1; D gene ambiguous. From germline, CDR1 is SGHAT and CDR2 FQNNGV. The V end was cut by 7 bases, the J end by 3 bases, with 10 bases between. The CDR3 spans 13 residues. In DNA, the CDR3 is TGTGCCAGCAAGGCAGGCCACTACAATGAGCAGTTCTTC. It encodes CASKAGHYNEQFF.

The chain recombines TRBV2 with TRBJ1-5; D possibly corresponds to TRBD1 (5 bases). The CDR3 loop spans 14 amino acids. Germline V gives CDR1 SNHLY, CDR2 FYNNEI. V shed 1 base and J shed 6 bases, with 10 bases lying between them. The CDR3 region is CASSEGGGIQPQHF. CDR3 nucleotides: TGTGCCAGCAGTGAAGGGGGGGGGATTCAGCCCCAGCATTTT. The full variable domain, rest sourced from reference TRBV2 and TRBJ1-5, is EPEVTQTPSHQVTQMGQEVILRCVPISNHLYFYWYRQILGQKVEFLVSFYNNEISEKSEIFDDQFSVERPDGSNFTLKIRSTKLEDSAMYFCASSEGGGIQPQHFGDGTRLSIL.